These 15 T cell receptor beta chains share one sample of origin, sequenced in a study of blood T cell repertoires in COVID-19. Sequencing was performed with immunoSEQ multiplex PCR; in TCRdb, only in-frame clones are kept and a portion is missing. The sample yields 140,000 to 150,000 clones, approximately 85% seen once. The sequencing sample was made of peripheral blood. All receptors derive from an older woman with COVID-19, enrolled during active disease.

The chain is built from TRBV19 and TRBJ1-5; tentative D call: TRBD1 (6 bases). The V gene's germline CDR1 is LNHDA and CDR2 SQIVND (reference sequence). Trimming removed 8 bases from V and 7 bases from J, with 12 bases in between. This CDR3 is 12 amino acids long. CDR3 nucleotides: TGTGCCAGTGCTTTCAGGGGACAGCCCCAGCATTTT. This translates into CASAFRGQPQHF.

The chain combines TRBV5-4 with TRBJ1-4; 9 nucleotides line up with TRBD1. The germline V gene encodes CDR1 SGHNT and CDR2 YYREEE (reference sequence). This CDR3 is 14 amino acids long. J was trimmed by 8 bases and V by 4 bases; bases with no gene match: 6. The CDR3 spells CASSTGQGQEKLFF. The DNA for the CDR3 is TGTGCCAGCAGCACGGGACAGGGTCAAGAAAAACTGTTTTTT.

V gene TRBV9 combines with J gene TRBJ2-7; tentatively, D is TRBD1 (5 bases). V was clipped by 0 bases and J by 2 bases, with 12 bases between them. Germline lookup yields CDR1 SGDLS and CDR2 YYNGEE. This CDR3 contains 15 residues. The CDR3 protein is CASSVGLGDAYEQYF. The CDR3 DNA is TGTGCCAGCAGCGTAGGGTTAGGGGATGCCTACGAGCAGTACTTC. The full variable domain, in which reference TRBV9 and TRBJ2-7 provide the parts outside the CDR3, is DSGVTQTPKHLITATGQRVTLRCSPRSGDLSVYWYQQSLDQGLQFLIQYYNGEERAKGNILERFSAQQFPDLHSELNLSSLELGDSALYFCASSVGLGDAYEQYFGPGTRLTVT.

The genes are TRBV2 and TRBJ1-6; 7 bases agree with TRBD1. The junction had 5 bases not matched to a gene; V was cut back by 6 bases and J by 6 bases. CDR1 and CDR2 (germline): SNHLY, FYNNEI. The CDR3 has 14 amino acids. The CDR3 DNA follows: TGTGCCAGCAGGGTGACAGGGACTAATTCACCCCTCCACTTT. Residues: CASRVTGTNSPLHF.

This sequence joins TRBV27 and TRBJ2-1; possible D gene TRBD2, 6 bases. Per germline, CDR1 MNHEY and CDR2 SMNVEV (reference sequence). Trimming pared 3 bases from V and 11 bases from J, leaving 14 bases between. The CDR3 has 13 residues. The CDR3 loop reads CASSLEGRTKQFF. CDR3 coding DNA: TGTGCCAGCAGTTTGGAGGGGAGGACTAAGCAGTTCTTC.

To note about this clone: Other DNA sequences in the sample encode the same CDR3. This chain connects TRBV7-3 to TRBJ2-5; 8 nucleotides line up with TRBD1. Germline V lookup: CDR1 SGHTA, CDR2 FQGTGA. Germline trimming cut 5 bases from V and 3 bases from J; bases unmatched to any gene: 2. The length of the CDR3 is 13 residues. The CDR3 nucleotides read TGTGCCAGCAGCCAGGACAGGGAAGAGACCCAGTACTTC. Amino acid sequence: CASSQDREETQYF. Full variable domain (missing parts from reference TRBV7-3 and TRBJ2-5): GAGVSQTPSNKVTEKGKYVELRCDPISGHTALYWYRQSLGQGPEFLIYFQGTGAADDSGLPNDRFFAVRPEGSVSTLKIQRTERGDSAVYLCASSQDREETQYFGPGTRLLVL.

The chain is built from TRBV15 and TRBJ2-3, with D perhaps matching TRBD2 (6 bases). The germline V gene encodes CDR1 LNHNV and CDR2 YYDKDF (reference sequence). The V end was cut by 2 bases, the J end by 4 bases, with 19 bases between. The CDR3 length is 17 residues. The CDR3 nucleotides are TGTGCCACCAGCAGATTGACCGGGACTTTCTCCCCAGATACGCAGTATTTT. The encoded protein is CATSRLTGTFSPDTQYF. Looking up the rest from reference TRBV15 and TRBJ2-3 gives the full variable domain: DAMVIQNPRYQVTQFGKPVTLSCSQTLNHNVMYWYQQKSSQAPKLLFHYYDKDFNNEADTPDNFQSRRPNTSFCFLDIRSPGLGDTAMYLCATSRLTGTFSPDTQYFGPGTRLTVL.

The gene calls are TRBV7-3 and TRBJ1-1; TRBD1 is a possible D gene (5 bases). Trimming shortened V by 1 base and J by 2 bases, and 11 bases separated the two germline ends. Germline V gene data show CDR1 as SGHTA and CDR2 as FQGTGA. The CDR3 runs to 15 residues. The CDR3 spells CASSLSREGNTEAFF. The CDR3 nucleotides read TGTGCCAGCAGCTTAAGCAGGGAGGGAAACACTGAAGCTTTCTTT.

The chain joins TRBV5-1 to TRBJ2-3, with TRBD2 matching 9 bases. V gave up 0 bases and J gave up 5 bases; unmatched junction bases: 4. CDR1 SGHRS and CDR2 YFSETQ come from the germline V gene. CDR3 length equals 15 residues. In DNA, the CDR3 is TGCGCCAGCAGCTTGGGAGCGGGGGGCCGAGATACGCAGTATTTT. Encoded protein: CASSLGAGGRDTQYF.

V gene TRBV7-8 combines with J gene TRBJ2-6; TRBD1 might be the D (5 bases). The germline V gene has CDR1 SGHVS and CDR2 FQNEAQ. V lost 1 base and J 0 bases, leaving 13 bases between the germline ends. The CDR3 spans 18 residues. CDR3 nucleotide sequence: TGTGCCAGCAGCTTAGAAACAGGTAGCCCCTCTGGGGCCAACGTCCTGACTTTC. Amino acids: CASSLETGSPSGANVLTF.

The chain employs TRBV24-1 and TRBJ2-3; a possible D gene is TRBD2 (6 bases). The germline gives CDR1 KGHDR, CDR2 SFDVKD. V lost 3 bases and J lost 0, with 21 bases in between. This CDR3 has 19 amino acids. CDR3 amino acids: CATSDPTRVMGTSTDTQYF. The DNA for the CDR3 is TGTGCCACCAGTGATCCGACCAGAGTGATGGGGACTAGCACAGATACGCAGTATTTT.

J is TRBJ1-2 and V is TRBV5-1; tentative D call: TRBD1 (5 bases). Germline CDR1 reads SGHRS; CDR2 reads YFSETQ. The CDR3 runs to 18 residues. Trimming removed 0 bases from V and 6 bases from J, with 24 bases in between. The CDR3 nucleotides read TGCGCCAGCAGCTTGGGCATCCTAGGTGGAAGGGGATATAATGGCTACACCTTC. Amino acids: CASSLGILGGRGYNGYTF.

The gene calls are TRBV7-6 and TRBJ2-6, with TRBD2 matching over 11 bases. Losses at the gene ends were 1 base for V and 0 bases for J; bases not matched to a gene: 8. Germline lookup yields CDR1 SGHVS and CDR2 FNYEAQ. The CDR3 sequence is 20 residues long. In DNA, the CDR3 is TGTGCCAGCAGCTTAGAAGGGGCTAGCGGGGGGCACTCTGGGGCCAACGTCCTGACTTTC. Translating gives CASSLEGASGGHSGANVLTF.

The chain recombines TRBV5-1 with TRBJ1-1, with unresolved D. The CDR3 is 14 residues long. V was clipped by 0 bases and J by 4 bases, with 10 bases between them. The germline V gene encodes CDR1 SGHRS and CDR2 YFSETQ. The CDR3 spells CASSLAVGGTEAFF. CDR3 nucleotides: TGCGCCAGCAGCTTGGCCGTAGGAGGCACTGAAGCTTTCTTT. Together with reference TRBV5-1 and TRBJ1-1, the CDR3 gives the full variable domain: KAGVTQTPRYLIKTRGQQVTLSCSPISGHRSVSWYQQTPGQGLQFLFEYFSETQRNKGNFPGRFSGRQFSNSRSEMNVSTLELGDSALYLCASSLAVGGTEAFFGQGTRLTVV.

The chain has TRBV4-2 and TRBJ2-7; 9 nucleotides align to TRBD2. V was pared by 0 bases and J by 1 base, with 1 base of the junction left unmatched. CDR1 LGHNA and CDR2 YNFKEQ come from the germline V gene. The CDR3 is 15 residues long. For the CDR3, the DNA is TGTGCCAGCAGCCAAGAGACTAGCGGTTCCTACGAGCAGTACTTC. Protein sequence: CASSQETSGSYEQYF.